One and the same sample provided the 26 T cell receptor beta chains below, sequenced in a study of blood T cells in healthy people across ages. Through a sample-barcoded 5' primer and a J-beta primer mix, a second PCR was run for about 6 to 11 cycles. TCRdb re-analysed the 5' RACE reads in MiXCR, keeping a single row per CDR3 protein. The sample has 1,500,000 or so distinct CDR3 sequences, approximately 39% seen once. Sequenced material: blood. Source of these receptors: a woman under 30 in good health.

There are a few counts of this clonotype. The V call is TRBV5-1, the J call TRBJ2-6; D is tentatively TRBD1 or TRBD2 (5 bases each). V gave up 0 bases and J gave up 0 bases, with 13 bases separating them. From germline, CDR1 is SGHRS and CDR2 YFSETQ. There are 18 residues in the CDR3. CDR3 loop: CASSLGPPGTSGANVLTF. In DNA, the CDR3 is TGCGCCAGCAGCTTGGGGCCCCCAGGGACCTCTGGGGCCAACGTCCTGACTTTC.

The chain has TRBV20-1 and TRBJ2-3; 8 bases are a match to TRBD1. The germline gives CDR1 DFQATT, CDR2 SNEGSKA (reference sequence). V shed 6 bases and J 0 bases; nucleotides not matched to a gene: 5. The CDR3 totals 14 residues. In DNA, the CDR3 is TGCAGTGCCAACGACAGGGGCAGCACAGATACGCAGTATTTT. Its protein product is CSANDRGSTDTQYF.

Many counts were recorded for this clonotype. The rearrangement uses TRBV7-9 and TRBJ1-2, with TRBD1 as a possible D gene (5 bases). The CDR3 covers 13 residues. V shed 4 bases and J shed 3 bases, with 9 bases lying between them. Germline V gene sequence: CDR1 SEHNR, CDR2 FQNEAQ (reference sequence). DNA of the CDR3: TGTGCCAGCAGCTCCGGGGCAGACTATGGCTACACCTTC. This translates into CASSSGADYGYTF.

The rearrangement uses TRBV6-1 and TRBJ2-7, with D maybe TRBD2 (6 bases). V was cut by 7 bases and J by 3 bases, with 13 bases left in between. There are 13 residues in the CDR3. Germline loops: CDR1 MNHNS, CDR2 SASEGT. The CDR3 bases are TGTGCCAGCACACCAAGCGGGCTCTACGAGCAGTACTTC. Translating gives CASTPSGLYEQYF.

The rearrangement links TRBV10-3 to TRBJ1-4; D may be TRBD1 (6 bases). The length of the CDR3 is 14 residues. V was shortened by 5 bases and J by 8 bases, with 15 bases between the two germline ends. Germline values: CDR1 ENHRY, CDR2 SYGVKD. Here the CDR3 DNA reads TGTGCCATCAGTAAGGGGGGGGCAGAGGAAAAACTGTTTTTT. Its translation is CAISKGGAEEKLFF.

This chain connects TRBV6-8 to TRBJ2-1; TRBD2 matches at 13 bases. The V segment lost 8 bases and the J segment 0 bases; nucleotides outside the gene matches: 10. Germline V lookup: CDR1 MNHGY, CDR2 SAAAGT. This CDR3 spans 18 amino acids. The CDR3 loop reads CASQTPGLAGSSYNEQFF. The CDR3 coding sequence is TGTGCCAGCCAAACTCCGGGACTAGCGGGGAGCTCCTACAATGAGCAGTTCTTC.

The chain recombines TRBV9 with TRBJ2-1; D is perhaps TRBD1 or TRBD2 (5 bases each). The CDR3 contains 16 residues. Germline CDR1 reads SGDLS; CDR2 reads YYNGEE. The V gene lost 4 bases and the J gene lost 2 bases, with 16 bases spanning the gap. CDR3 sequence: CASSPASTGTYNEQFF. DNA for the CDR3: TGTGCCAGCAGCCCAGCTAGCACAGGCACCTACAATGAGCAGTTCTTC.

This clonotype was detected a few times. The V and J genes are TRBV10-3 and TRBJ1-1; no reliable D call. CDR3 length: 14 amino acids. Germline-derived CDR1 and CDR2 are ENHRY and SYGVKD. Trimming pared 3 bases from V and 7 bases from J, leaving 15 bases between. CDR3 loop: CAISDGEGGGEAFF. The CDR3 region has the DNA TGTGCCATCAGTGATGGGGAGGGAGGCGGTGAAGCTTTCTTT.

This chain links TRBV7-9 with TRBJ2-7; D gene ambiguous. The CDR3 spans 15 residues. Germline lookup yields CDR1 SEHNR and CDR2 FQNEAQ (reference sequence). Between the trimmed V and J ends, which lost 5 bases and 2 bases, there was a span of 16 bases. The CDR3 nucleotides read TGTGCCAGCAGCCCCAAGACACGGAGCACCTACGAGCAGTACTTC. Residues: CASSPKTRSTYEQYF.

The V call is TRBV20-1, the J call TRBJ2-3; D unresolved. Germline V gene lookup returns CDR1 DFQATT and CDR2 SNEGSKA (reference sequence). Trimming pared 0 bases from V and 4 bases from J, leaving 11 bases between. CDR3 length: 14 residues. DNA for the CDR3: TGCAGTGCTAGAGATAGTGGGTTGGCAGATACGCAGTATTTT. This encodes CSARDSGLADTQYF.

The V and J genes are TRBV20-1 and TRBJ1-1; D is uncertain. V was cut by 1 base and J by 3 bases, with 15 bases left in between. In germline, CDR1 is DFQATT, CDR2 SNEGSKA (reference sequence). The CDR3 extends over 15 amino acids. CDR3 amino acids: CSARGVGFRDTEAFF. CDR3 nucleotides: TGCAGTGCTAGAGGGGTTGGATTTAGGGACACTGAAGCTTTCTTT.

In DNA, the CDR3 is TGTGCCTGGGGGAGCGGCGGTGAGCAGTTCTTC. Translated: CAWGSGGEQFF. The chain couples TRBV30 to TRBJ2-1; tentatively, D is TRBD2 (5 bases). V shed 5 bases and J shed 9 bases, with 11 bases lying between them. The CDR3 runs to 11 residues. CDR1 is GTSNPN, CDR2 SVGIG, per germline (reference sequence).

This sequence joins TRBV28 and TRBJ1-1; no definite D call. V lost 2 bases, J lost 8 bases, and 9 bases lay in between. Germline lookup yields CDR1 MDHEN and CDR2 SYDVKM. CDR3 length: 12 residues. This CDR3 is CASSLRQQEAFF. The DNA for the CDR3 is TGTGCCAGCAGTTTACGCCAGCAAGAAGCTTTCTTT.

V usage is TRBV12-3 or TRBV12-4 and J usage is TRBJ2-3; maybe TRBD2 (6 bases). Trimming shortened V by 2 bases and J by 1 base, and 13 bases separated the two germline ends. The CDR3 loop spans 16 amino acids. CDR3 coding DNA: TGTGCCAGCAGTTTACGTTCGGGAGCGGGCACAGATACGCAGTATTTT. It specifies CASSLRSGAGTDTQYF.

The chain links TRBV25-1 to TRBJ2-7; D is unresolved. CDR1 MGHDK and CDR2 SYGVNS come from the germline V gene. The CDR3 length is 14 residues. V lost 2 bases and J 0 bases, leaving 8 bases between the germline ends. The DNA for the CDR3 is TGTGCCAGCAGTGAAGCAACATACTCCTACGAGCAGTACTTC. Protein product: CASSEATYSYEQYF.

As for this clonotype: Mismatch with germline at one junction end may stem from a read error. This chain uses TRBV12-3 or TRBV12-4 with TRBJ1-5, with no clear D. The CDR3 sequence is 14 residues long. CDR3 in DNA: TGTGCCAACAGCCCGAATTATGGCAAGCAGCCCCAGCATTTT. Protein: CANSPNYGKQPQHF.

This chain links TRBV18 with TRBJ1-1; D ambiguous. Deletions cut 2 bases from V and 1 base from J, with 8 bases between. The CDR3 totals 14 residues. Germline lookup yields CDR1 KGHSH and CDR2 LQKENI. The CDR3 DNA is TGTGCCAGCTCACCAGGGGTTTGGAACACTGAAGCTTTCTTT. The encoded protein is CASSPGVWNTEAFF.

CDR3 amino acids: CASSIRGQGYSGANVLTF. CDR3 coding DNA: TGTGCCAGCAGCATCCGTGGCCAGGGTTACTCTGGGGCCAACGTCCTGACTTTC. V usage is TRBV9 and J usage is TRBJ2-6, with TRBD1 as a possible D gene (5 bases). The V end lost 4 bases, the J end lost 0 bases, and 17 bases lay between the germline ends. Germline CDR1 is SGDLS and CDR2 is YYNGEE. The CDR3 has 18 amino acids.

The gene calls are TRBV15 and TRBJ2-5; no definite D call. Trimming pared 0 bases from V and 4 bases from J, leaving 12 bases between. The germline gives CDR1 LNHNV, CDR2 YYDKDF (reference sequence). This CDR3 region has 15 residues. Here the CDR3 reads CATSRDGVLRETQYF. As DNA, the CDR3 is TGTGCCACCAGCAGAGATGGGGTCCTCCGAGAGACCCAGTACTTC.

This clonotype was counted a few times. This sequence joins TRBV7-8 and TRBJ2-7; TRBD2 might be the D (6 bases). Trimming took 7 bases from V and 6 from J, leaving 40 bases between them. The CDR3 loop spans 21 amino acids. The germline CDR1 and CDR2 sequences are SGHVS and FQNEAQ. The CDR3 reads CASNKKRERFPVAVRIGEQYF. CDR3 DNA: TGTGCCAGCAACAAAAAAAGGGAGCGGTTCCCAGTAGCGGTAAGGATAGGCGAGCAGTACTTC.

This clonotype was seen a handful of times. The chain is built from TRBV7-9 and TRBJ2-7, with 9 bases lining up with TRBD1. Germline V CDR1 and CDR2: SEHNR, FQNEAQ (reference sequence). CDR3 length: 14 amino acids. The ends lost 8 bases at V and 2 bases at J; junction bases unmatched: 7. The CDR3 here is CASGPGTGTYEQYF. The DNA for the CDR3 is TGTGCCAGCGGTCCCGGGACAGGGACCTACGAGCAGTACTTC.

The rearrangement joins TRBV9 to TRBJ2-4; 8 positions match TRBD2. CDR1 SGDLS and CDR2 YYNGEE come from the germline V gene. J lost 13 bases, V lost 6 bases, and 18 bases had no gene match. This CDR3 region has 15 residues. Here the CDR3 DNA reads TGTGCCAGCACCTACGGCGCGGGAGGATACAATGAGCAGTACTTC. This gives the protein CASTYGAGGYNEQYF.

The rearrangement joins TRBV11-2 to TRBJ2-5, with TRBD2 as a possible D gene (7 bases). The CDR3 runs 13 residues. V was clipped by 5 bases and J by 5 bases, with 12 bases between them. Germline CDR1 reads SGHAT; CDR2 reads FQNNGV. CDR3 coding DNA: TGTGCCAGCAGCGCAGGGGAGGGGGAGACCCAGTACTTC. This encodes CASSAGEGETQYF. Filled out from reference TRBV11-2 and TRBJ2-5, the complete variable domain reads EAGVAQSPRYKIIEKRQSVAFWCNPISGHATLYWYQQILGQGPKLLIQFQNNGVVDDSQLPKDRFSAERLKGVDSTLKIQPAKLEDSAVYLCASSAGEGETQYFGPGTRLLVL.

The sample holds a few counts of this clonotype. The genes are TRBV4-1 and TRBJ2-1, with 8 bases matching TRBD2. This CDR3 spans 17 amino acids. Germline CDR1 reads MGHRA; CDR2 reads YSYEKL. V gave up 0 bases and J gave up 0 bases; unmatched junction bases: 4. The chain's CDR3 is CASSQDPRGDSYNEQFF. The CDR3 nucleotides read TGCGCCAGCAGCCAAGATCCGCGGGGGGACTCCTACAATGAGCAGTTCTTC.

This chain uses TRBV9 with TRBJ2-2; D call uncertain. CDR3 length equals 13 residues. Between the trimmed V and J ends, which lost 0 bases and 6 bases, there was a span of 6 bases. CDR1 is SGDLS and CDR2 is YYNGEE in the germline V gene. CDR3 DNA sequence: TGTGCCAGCAGCGTAGAAGTGGCCGGGGAGCTGTTTTTT. This codes for CASSVEVAGELFF.

The chain recombines TRBV20-1 with TRBJ2-4; TRBD1 matches at 7 bases. The DNA matches TRBJ2-5 better at its end, which makes the J call doubtful. The CDR3 extends over 12 amino acids. Per germline, CDR1 DFQATT and CDR2 SNEGSKA (reference sequence). CDR3 coding DNA: TGCAGTGCTAAGACAGGGAAAGAGACCCAGTACTTC. It yields the protein CSAKTGKETQYF.